Below, 26 T cell receptor beta chains from the same sample are listed, as sequenced in a study of blood T cell repertoires in COVID-19. TCRdb's copy holds only in-frame clones and misses some; the assay was immunoSEQ multiplex PCR. The sample lists 190,000 or so clones; 85% were seen once. The sample taken for sequencing was PBMCs or T cells enriched from blood (not recorded which). These receptors all stem from a man aged 40-55 years who had recovered from COVID-19.

This clone was observed a few times. The sample contains more than one DNA sequence encoding this CDR3. The V and J genes are TRBV6-5 and TRBJ1-1; D unresolved. The CDR3 covers 14 residues. Trimming took 2 bases from V and 0 from J, leaving 7 bases between them. Germline-derived CDR1 and CDR2 are MNHEY and SVGAGI. The CDR3 loop reads CASSYGQLNTEAFF. DNA of the CDR3: TGTGCCAGCAGTTACGGGCAGTTGAACACTGAAGCTTTCTTT.

This clone was detected once. The chain joins TRBV6-6 to TRBJ2-1; D is possibly TRBD2 (6 bases). Trimming cost V 2 bases and J 8 bases, with 10 bases left between them. The germline V gene encodes CDR1 MNHNY and CDR2 SVGAGI (reference sequence). The CDR3 runs 13 residues. The CDR3 protein is CASSYLRLDEQFF. CDR3 DNA: TGTGCCAGCAGTTACCTCAGACTAGATGAGCAGTTCTTC.

The chain links TRBV7-9 to TRBJ2-7, with TRBD1 identical over 7 bases. In germline, CDR1 is SEHNR, CDR2 FQNEAQ (reference sequence). The CDR3 consists of 14 residues. J gave up 0 bases and V 4 bases, and 3 bases lay outside the gene matches. The CDR3 here is CASSSRDSSYEQYF. CDR3 bases: TGTGCCAGCAGCTCCCGGGACAGCTCCTACGAGCAGTACTTC.

This chain uses TRBV7-2 with TRBJ2-3; tentative D call: TRBD1 (6 bases). The CDR3 runs 17 residues. The germline CDR1 and CDR2 sequences are SGHTA and FQGNSA. Trimming stripped 4 bases from V and 4 bases from J, with 21 bases between. In DNA, the CDR3 is TGTGCCAGCAGCTCCCGACCGGTGAGGGGGAACGCAGATACGCAGTATTTT. Amino acid sequence: CASSSRPVRGNADTQYF.

The V call is TRBV5-1, the J call TRBJ2-7, with 9 bases that match TRBD2. J was trimmed by 0 bases and V by 4 bases; bases with no gene match: 11. Germline V gene sequence: CDR1 SGHRS, CDR2 YFSETQ. The CDR3 sequence is 17 residues long. The CDR3 is CASSPTIAGADSYEQYF. The CDR3 DNA sequence: TGCGCCAGCAGCCCTACCATAGCGGGAGCCGACTCCTACGAGCAGTACTTC. Looking up the rest from reference TRBV5-1 and TRBJ2-7 gives the full variable domain: KAGVTQTPRYLIKTRGQQVTLSCSPISGHRSVSWYQQTPGQGLQFLFEYFSETQRNKGNFPGRFSGRQFSNSRSEMNVSTLELGDSALYLCASSPTIAGADSYEQYFGPGTRLTVT.

The chain recombines TRBV5-1 with TRBJ1-1, with D perhaps matching TRBD1 (6 bases). The CDR3 runs 14 residues. V was trimmed by 0 bases and J by 3 bases, leaving 9 bases between them. CDR1 is SGHRS, CDR2 YFSETQ, per germline. This CDR3 is CASSLAGQYTEAFF. The DNA of the CDR3 is TGCGCCAGCAGCTTGGCCGGACAGTACACTGAAGCTTTCTTT.

This chain joins TRBV7-3 and TRBJ2-1; 9 bases map to TRBD2. The CDR3 spans 13 residues. Per germline, CDR1 SGHTA and CDR2 FQGTGA. The J segment lost 12 bases and the V segment lost 3 bases, leaving 6 bases of the junction unmatched. The CDR3 DNA follows: TGTGCCAGCAGCTTCCAGGGACTAGCTGCGCAGTTCTTC. This codes for CASSFQGLAAQFF. Combining the CDR3 with reference TRBV7-3 and TRBJ2-1 gives the whole variable domain GAGVSQTPSNKVTEKGKYVELRCDPISGHTALYWYRQSLGQGPEFLIYFQGTGAADDSGLPNDRFFAVRPEGSVSTLKIQRTERGDSAVYLCASSFQGLAAQFFGPGTRLTVL.

J is TRBJ2-1 and V is TRBV19; 8 bases fit TRBD1. The CDR3 contains 15 residues. Germline CDR1 and CDR2: LNHDA and SQIVND (reference sequence). The ends lost 2 bases at V and 6 bases at J; junction bases unmatched: 6. CDR3 sequence (DNA): TGTGCCAGTAGTATACCTGGACAGGGCAGCAATGAGCAGTTCTTC. Amino acids: CASSIPGQGSNEQFF.

This chain connects TRBV10-3 to TRBJ2-6; D possibly corresponds to TRBD1 (6 bases). This CDR3 is 17 amino acids long. Germline values: CDR1 ENHRY, CDR2 SYGVKD. V dropped 6 bases and J dropped 0 bases, with 15 bases sitting between them. In nucleotides, the CDR3 is TGTGCCATCAGCTTAGGACAGATGAGCTCTGGGGCCAACGTCCTGACTTTC. Protein product: CAISLGQMSSGANVLTF.

A few counts support this clone. The V and J genes are TRBV30 and TRBJ1-1; D is uncertain. The V and J ends lost 2 bases and 8 bases respectively, with 12 bases between them. Germline loops: CDR1 GTSNPN, CDR2 SVGIG (reference sequence). The CDR3 spans 12 residues. For the CDR3, the DNA is TGTGCCTGGAGTTACGTCGGAGGCGAAGCTTTCTTT. This gives the protein CAWSYVGGEAFF. Complete variable domain (other parts from reference TRBV30 and TRBJ1-1): SQTIHQWPATLVQPVGSPLSLECTVEGTSNPNLYWYRQAAGRGLQLLFYSVGIGQISSEVPQNLSASRPQDRQFILSSKKLLLSDSGFYLCAWSYVGGEAFFGQGTRLTVV.

The V and J genes are TRBV5-6 and TRBJ1-1; TRBD1 aligns across 9 bases. With V trimmed by 6 bases and J by 4 bases, 22 bases remained unmatched. Germline lookup yields CDR1 SGHDT and CDR2 YYEEEE. CDR3 length equals 19 residues. CDR3: CASNYVPGTGIRGGTEAFF. DNA of the CDR3: TGTGCCAGCAACTACGTCCCTGGGACAGGGATACGTGGGGGCACTGAAGCTTTCTTT.

The gene calls are TRBV24-1 and TRBJ2-1; unclear D gene. Germline CDR1 and CDR2: KGHDR and SFDVKD. Trimming pared 7 bases from V and 5 bases from J, leaving 5 bases between. The CDR3 totals 11 residues. The CDR3 DNA follows: TGTGCCACCAGGGGCGACAATGAGCAGTTCTTC. Translation gives CATRGDNEQFF.

The chain combines TRBV4-3 with TRBJ2-1; D is possibly TRBD2 (5 bases). This CDR3 region has 15 residues. The germline V gene has CDR1 LGHNA and CDR2 YSLEER. V was trimmed by 0 bases and J by 6 bases, leaving 12 bases between them. The CDR3, as DNA: TGCGCCAGCAGCCAAGATCAACTAGAGGGCAATGAGCAGTTCTTC. Translating it yields CASSQDQLEGNEQFF.

This chain uses TRBV5-1 with TRBJ2-7; TRBD1 matches at 7 bases. Germline V gene lookup returns CDR1 SGHRS and CDR2 YFSETQ. J gave up 0 bases and V 0 bases, and 3 bases lay outside the gene matches. The CDR3 has 15 residues. The CDR3 DNA reads TGCGCCAGCAGCTTGGGCTGGGACAGCTCCTACGAGCAGTACTTC. It codes for CASSLGWDSSYEQYF.

The chain recombines TRBV7-6 with TRBJ2-5; D is perhaps TRBD1 (5 bases). Per the germline V gene, CDR1 is SGHVS and CDR2 is FNYEAQ. The CDR3 spans 16 residues. With 1 base removed from V and 5 bases from J, the gap between germline ends came to 17 bases. The CDR3 reads CASSLVGVTPGETQYF. DNA for the CDR3: TGTGCCAGCAGCTTAGTAGGGGTGACTCCCGGCGAGACCCAGTACTTC.

The V call is TRBV6-2 or TRBV6-3, the J call TRBJ1-2; D unclear. CDR3 length: 15 residues. Trimming removed 4 bases from V and 8 bases from J, with 20 bases in between. Germline V gene lookup returns CDR1 MNHEY and CDR2 SVGEGT. The CDR3 here is CASSSIEGFGLGYTF. The CDR3, as DNA: TGTGCCAGCAGTTCCATAGAGGGTTTTGGACTCGGCTACACCTTC.

The CDR3 reads CASRWSPGQGAFRLGNTIYF. The CDR3 coding sequence is TGCGCCAGCAGATGGAGTCCGGGACAGGGGGCTTTTAGGTTAGGAAACACCATATATTTT. The chain employs TRBV23-1 and TRBJ1-3; 12 bases align to TRBD1. TRBV23-1 is designated an ORF whose function remains uncertain. The junction had 19 bases not matched to a gene; V was cut back by 6 bases and J by 4 bases. CDR3 length: 20 residues.

This chain joins TRBV7-2 and TRBJ1-2, with D possibly TRBD1 on 5 matching bases. Germline-derived CDR1 and CDR2 are SGHTA and FQGNSA. The V end lost 8 bases, the J end lost 5 bases, and 18 bases lay between the germline ends. The CDR3 is made up of 14 amino acids. CDR3 residues: CASAGQGGAYGYTF. CDR3 sequence (DNA): TGTGCCAGCGCAGGGCAGGGCGGGGCTTATGGCTACACCTTC.

J is TRBJ2-7 and V is TRBV6-5; the D gene is possibly TRBD1 (6 bases). V lost 6 bases and J 3 bases, leaving 15 bases between the germline ends. This CDR3 region has 14 residues. Germline V lookup: CDR1 MNHEY, CDR2 SVGAGI. The DNA for the CDR3 is TGTGCCAGCAGACCGGGACATTTAAACTACGAGCAGTACTTC. It is translated as CASRPGHLNYEQYF.

This chain uses TRBV2 with TRBJ2-5; 8 nucleotides match TRBD1. J was trimmed by 5 bases and V by 3 bases; bases with no gene match: 8. The CDR3 has 15 amino acids. Per the germline V gene, CDR1 is SNHLY and CDR2 is FYNNEI. CDR3 DNA: TGTGCCAGCAGTGATGCGGACAGGGTCGTGGAGACCCAGTACTTC. It encodes CASSDADRVVETQYF.

The chain couples TRBV19 to TRBJ2-3; unclear D gene. Trimming cost V 5 bases and J 0 bases, with 9 bases left between them. The CDR3 is 14 amino acids. The germline V gene encodes CDR1 LNHDA and CDR2 SQIVND (reference sequence). The CDR3 loop is CASSAEASTDTQYF. In DNA form, the CDR3 reads TGTGCCAGTAGTGCCGAGGCTAGCACAGATACGCAGTATTTT.

This chain joins TRBV11-3 and TRBJ2-1; D remains unclear. Germline assignment: CDR1 SGHNT and CDR2 YENEEA. V shed 3 bases and J shed 7 bases, with 4 bases lying between them. This CDR3 contains 11 residues. CDR3 sequence: CASSLENEQFF. In nucleotides, the CDR3 is TGTGCCAGCAGCTTGGAGAATGAGCAGTTCTTC.

The rearrangement joins TRBV7-8 to TRBJ2-7; possible D gene TRBD2, 6 bases. Germline V gene lookup returns CDR1 SGHVS and CDR2 FQNEAQ. The CDR3 is made up of 14 amino acids. Trimming removed 7 bases from V and 2 bases from J, with 15 bases in between. Written as DNA, the CDR3 is TGTGCCAGCACCCCCGTGGAGGGAGCCTACGAGCAGTACTTC. The encoded protein is CASTPVEGAYEQYF.

The chain combines TRBV6-2 or TRBV6-3 with TRBJ2-3, with 14 positions matching TRBD2. The germline V gene encodes CDR1 MNHEY and CDR2 SVGEGT. This CDR3 is built from 16 residues. With 6 bases clipped from V and 7 bases from J, the junction kept 9 bases outside the gene matches. The CDR3 DNA reads TGTGCCAGCAGCCCTGGGACTAGCGGGAGTTTAAATACGCAGTATTTT. As protein: CASSPGTSGSLNTQYF.

J is TRBJ2-7 and V is TRBV2; 7 bases line up with TRBD1. V dropped 8 bases and J dropped 3; count of bases not matched to a gene: 7. The CDR3 is 13 amino acids. CDR1 is SNHLY and CDR2 is FYNNEI in the germline V gene. The CDR3 nucleotides are TGTGCCAGCGGCTGGGACAGTGGCTACGAGCAGTACTTC. Its protein is CASGWDSGYEQYF.

The chain links TRBV28 to TRBJ2-1; D unresolved. The length of the CDR3 is 11 residues. Trimming left V 6 bases short and J 4 bases short, with 4 bases between. Germline values: CDR1 MDHEN, CDR2 SYDVKM. The CDR3 sequence is CASSFYNEQFF. The CDR3 DNA sequence: TGTGCCAGCAGCTTTTACAATGAGCAGTTCTTC.